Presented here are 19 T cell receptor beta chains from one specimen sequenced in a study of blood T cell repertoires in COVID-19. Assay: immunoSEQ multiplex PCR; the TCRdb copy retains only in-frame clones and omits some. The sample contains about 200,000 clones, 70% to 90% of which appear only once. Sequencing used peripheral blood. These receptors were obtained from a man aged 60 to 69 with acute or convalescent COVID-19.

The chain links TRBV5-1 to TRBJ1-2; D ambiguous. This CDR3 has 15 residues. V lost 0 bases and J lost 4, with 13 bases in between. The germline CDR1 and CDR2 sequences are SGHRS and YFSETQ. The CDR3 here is CASSLGAGSGYGYTF. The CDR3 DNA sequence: TGCGCCAGCAGCTTGGGCGCAGGATCCGGCTATGGCTACACCTTC. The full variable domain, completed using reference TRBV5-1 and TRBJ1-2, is KAGVTQTPRYLIKTRGQQVTLSCSPISGHRSVSWYQQTPGQGLQFLFEYFSETQRNKGNFPGRFSGRQFSNSRSEMNVSTLELGDSALYLCASSLGAGSGYGYTFGSGTRLTVV.

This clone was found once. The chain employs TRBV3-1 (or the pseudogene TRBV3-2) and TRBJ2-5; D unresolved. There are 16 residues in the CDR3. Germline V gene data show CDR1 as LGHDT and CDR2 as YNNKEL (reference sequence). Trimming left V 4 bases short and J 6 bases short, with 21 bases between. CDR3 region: CASSPDPSLGVKTQYF. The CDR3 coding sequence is TGTGCCAGCAGCCCTGACCCCTCGCTAGGTGTAAAGACCCAGTACTTC.

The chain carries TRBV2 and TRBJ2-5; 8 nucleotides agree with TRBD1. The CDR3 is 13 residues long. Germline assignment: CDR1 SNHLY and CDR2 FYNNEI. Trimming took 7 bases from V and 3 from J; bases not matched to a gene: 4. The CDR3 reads CASNPDREETQYF. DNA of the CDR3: TGTGCCAGCAACCCGGACAGGGAAGAGACCCAGTACTTC.

The CDR3 loop is CASSYSGRTTEAFF. The CDR3 coding sequence is TGTGCCAGCAGTTACTCGGGGAGGACCACTGAAGCTTTCTTT. This rearrangement joins TRBV6-5 to TRBJ1-1; D not certain. The CDR3 contains 14 residues. Between the trimmed V and J ends, which lost 0 bases and 4 bases, there was a span of 9 bases. CDR1 and CDR2 (germline): MNHEY, SVGAGI.

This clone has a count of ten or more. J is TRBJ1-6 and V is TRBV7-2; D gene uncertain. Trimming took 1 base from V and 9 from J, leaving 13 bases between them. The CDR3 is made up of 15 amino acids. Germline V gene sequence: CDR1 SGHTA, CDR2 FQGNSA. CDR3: CASSLVGGVTSPLHF. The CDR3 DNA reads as TGTGCCAGCAGCTTAGTCGGCGGGGTAACTTCACCCCTCCACTTT.

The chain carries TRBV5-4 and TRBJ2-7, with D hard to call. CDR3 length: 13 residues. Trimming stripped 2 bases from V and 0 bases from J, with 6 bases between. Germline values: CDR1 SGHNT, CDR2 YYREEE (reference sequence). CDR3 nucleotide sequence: TGTGCCAGCAGCTTACCTAGCTCCTACGAGCAGTACTTC. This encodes CASSLPSSYEQYF.

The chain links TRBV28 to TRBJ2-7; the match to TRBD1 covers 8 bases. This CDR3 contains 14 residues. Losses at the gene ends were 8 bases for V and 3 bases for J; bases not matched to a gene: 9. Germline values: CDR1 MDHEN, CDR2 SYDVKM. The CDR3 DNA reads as TGTGCCAGCCTTAGGACAGGGTTAAACTACGAGCAGTACTTC. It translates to CASLRTGLNYEQYF.

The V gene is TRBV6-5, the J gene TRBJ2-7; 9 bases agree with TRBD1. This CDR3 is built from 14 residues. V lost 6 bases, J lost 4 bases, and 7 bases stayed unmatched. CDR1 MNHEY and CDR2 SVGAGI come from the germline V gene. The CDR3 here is CASSRGQGKYEQYF. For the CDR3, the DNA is TGTGCCAGCAGCCGGGGACAGGGAAAATACGAGCAGTACTTC.

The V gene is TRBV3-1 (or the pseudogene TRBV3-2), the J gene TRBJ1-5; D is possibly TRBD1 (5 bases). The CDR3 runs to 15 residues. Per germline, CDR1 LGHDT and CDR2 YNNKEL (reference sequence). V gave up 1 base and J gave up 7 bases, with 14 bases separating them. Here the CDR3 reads CASSQAAGIGQPQHF. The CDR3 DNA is TGTGCCAGCAGCCAAGCGGCAGGGATAGGACAGCCCCAGCATTTT.

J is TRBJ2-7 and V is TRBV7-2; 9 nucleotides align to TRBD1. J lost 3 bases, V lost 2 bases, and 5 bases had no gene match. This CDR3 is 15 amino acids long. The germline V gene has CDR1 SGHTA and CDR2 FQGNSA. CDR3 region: CASSLQPGQGYEQYF. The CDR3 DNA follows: TGTGCCAGCAGCTTACAACCGGGACAGGGCTACGAGCAGTACTTC.

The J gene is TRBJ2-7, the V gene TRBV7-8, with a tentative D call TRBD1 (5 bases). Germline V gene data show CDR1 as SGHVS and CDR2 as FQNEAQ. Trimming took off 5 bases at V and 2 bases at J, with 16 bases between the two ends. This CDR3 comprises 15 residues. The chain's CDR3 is CASSGQGSGPYEQYF. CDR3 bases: TGTGCCAGCAGCGGGCAGGGTAGTGGCCCCTACGAGCAGTACTTC.

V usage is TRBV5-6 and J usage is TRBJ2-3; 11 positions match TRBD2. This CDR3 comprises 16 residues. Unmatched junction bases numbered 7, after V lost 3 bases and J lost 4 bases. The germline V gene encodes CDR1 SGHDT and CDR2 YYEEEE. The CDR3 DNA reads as TGTGCCAGCAGCTCAAGACTAGCGGGGACGCCAGATACGCAGTATTTT. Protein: CASSSRLAGTPDTQYF.

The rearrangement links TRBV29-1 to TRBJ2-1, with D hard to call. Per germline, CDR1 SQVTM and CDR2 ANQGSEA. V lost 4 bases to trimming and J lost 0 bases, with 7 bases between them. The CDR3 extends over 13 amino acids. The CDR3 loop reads CSVVDLSYNEQFF. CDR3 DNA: TGCAGCGTTGTAGACCTCTCCTACAATGAGCAGTTCTTC.

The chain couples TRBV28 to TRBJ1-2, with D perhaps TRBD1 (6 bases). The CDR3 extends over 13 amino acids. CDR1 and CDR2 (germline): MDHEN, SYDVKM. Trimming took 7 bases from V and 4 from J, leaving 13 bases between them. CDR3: CASNGGAFYGYTF. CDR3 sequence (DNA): TGTGCCAGCAATGGGGGCGCGTTCTATGGCTACACCTTC.

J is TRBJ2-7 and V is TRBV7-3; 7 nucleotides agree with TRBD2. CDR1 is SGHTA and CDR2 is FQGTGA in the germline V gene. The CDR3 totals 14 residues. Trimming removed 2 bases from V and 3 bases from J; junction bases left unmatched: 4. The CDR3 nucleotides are TGTGCCAGCAGCTTACAGGGCGGGGGCTACGAGCAGTACTTC. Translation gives CASSLQGGGYEQYF.

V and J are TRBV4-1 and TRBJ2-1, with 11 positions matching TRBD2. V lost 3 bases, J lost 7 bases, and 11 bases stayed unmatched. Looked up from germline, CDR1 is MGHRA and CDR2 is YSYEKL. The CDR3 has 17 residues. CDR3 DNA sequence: TGCGCCAGCAGCCAGACCGGGACTAGCGGAGTGGGGAATGAGCAGTTCTTC. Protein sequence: CASSQTGTSGVGNEQFF.

The CDR3 DNA reads TGTGCCAGCACCCTGCAGGGGGTTGATCAGCCCCAGCATTTT. Its translation is CASTLQGVDQPQHF. The chain recombines TRBV28 with TRBJ1-5, with 7 bases lining up with TRBD1. The CDR3 is made up of 14 amino acids. The J segment lost 5 bases and the V segment lost 7 bases, leaving 8 bases of the junction unmatched. Germline CDR1 and CDR2: MDHEN and SYDVKM.

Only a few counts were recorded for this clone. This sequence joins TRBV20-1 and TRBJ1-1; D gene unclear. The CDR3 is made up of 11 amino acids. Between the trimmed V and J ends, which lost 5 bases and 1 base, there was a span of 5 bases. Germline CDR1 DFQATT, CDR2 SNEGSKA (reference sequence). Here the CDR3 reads CSAYRNTEAFF. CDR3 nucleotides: TGCAGTGCTTACAGGAACACTGAAGCTTTCTTT.

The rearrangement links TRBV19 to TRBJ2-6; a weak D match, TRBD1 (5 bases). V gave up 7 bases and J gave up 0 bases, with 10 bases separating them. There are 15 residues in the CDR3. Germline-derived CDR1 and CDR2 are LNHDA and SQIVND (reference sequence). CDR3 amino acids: CASMPGFSGANVLTF. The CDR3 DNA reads TGTGCCAGTATGCCAGGGTTCTCTGGGGCCAACGTCCTGACTTTC.